Below are 18 T cell receptor beta chains sequenced from a single sample in a study of metastatic and nonmetastatic thyroid tumors. Until they underwent thyroid surgery, no patient had received any treatment. TCRdb re-called the PCR reads through MiXCR. The sample has 4,500 to 6,000 clones; roughly 19% are singletons. The sample comprised adjacent normal tissue. The receptors shown here come from a female donor with papillary thyroid cancer or a benign thyroid nodule (not recorded which). Some clones in this sample may be carry-over from other donors' samples.

V is TRBV11-3 and J is TRBJ2-7, with 12 bases lining up with TRBD2. Germline values: CDR1 SGHNT, CDR2 YENEEA. V gave up 2 bases and J gave up 4 bases; unmatched junction bases: 3. CDR3 length equals 15 residues. CDR3 nucleotides: TGTGCCAGCAGCTTAAGACTAGCGGGAGATTACGAGCAGTACTTC. This codes for CASSLRLAGDYEQYF.

This clone appeared many times. The gene calls are TRBV20-1 and TRBJ2-3, with 8 bases aligning to TRBD2. CDR1 is DFQATT and CDR2 is SNEGSKA in the germline V gene (reference sequence). CDR3 length equals 15 residues. Losses at the gene ends were 5 bases for V and 3 bases for J; bases not matched to a gene: 10. CDR3 DNA: TGCAGTGCTTATGGACTAGCCGGGTATACAGATACGCAGTATTTT. It is translated as CSAYGLAGYTDTQYF.

Within the sample, this clone is medium-sized. This chain uses TRBV7-8 with TRBJ2-7; 13 bases line up with TRBD2. Germline lookup yields CDR1 SGHVS and CDR2 FQNEAQ. The CDR3 extends over 15 amino acids. Germline trimming cut 1 base from V and 4 bases from J; bases unmatched to any gene: 1. DNA for the CDR3: TGTGCCAGCAGCTTAGGGACTAGCGGGAGTTACGAGCAGTACTTC. Protein: CASSLGTSGSYEQYF.

This clone showed up just a few times. The limits of the CDR3 on the DNA are not certain, so only TCRdb's listed CDR3 is given. CDR3 sequence reads: CASSFGRGSFF. The rearrangement links TRBV12-3 or TRBV12-4 to TRBJ1-1. The CDR3 spans 11 residues, counting both ends.

This clone is deemed medium-sized (0.01 to 0.1%). The chain combines TRBV20-1 with TRBJ1-5; possible D gene TRBD1, 5 bases. The CDR3 sequence is 19 residues long. V lost 3 bases to trimming and J lost 6 bases, with 30 bases between them. Germline V CDR1 and CDR2: DFQATT, SNEGSKA (reference sequence). The CDR3 is CSARGLGEGKDPRVQPQHF. The CDR3 nucleotides read TGCAGTGCTAGGGGCCTTGGGGAGGGGAAGGACCCAAGGGTTCAGCCCCAGCATTTT.

This clone rates as medium-sized (0.01 to 0.1%). J is TRBJ2-2 and V is TRBV6-2 or TRBV6-3; D is ambiguous. Germline V gene lookup returns CDR1 MNHEY and CDR2 SVGEGT. This CDR3 is 13 amino acids long. V dropped 0 bases and J dropped 5 bases, with 4 bases sitting between them. Written as DNA, the CDR3 is TGTGCCAGCAGTTACTCGGGTACCGGGGAGCTGTTTTTT. Its translation is CASSYSGTGELFF.

There are many counts of this clone. Written as DNA, the CDR3 is TGTGCCATCAGTGAGTCGGGGAGGACGAACACCGGGGAGCTGTTTTTT. This codes for CAISESGRTNTGELFF. This chain links TRBV10-3 with TRBJ2-2, with D possibly TRBD2 on 6 matching bases. The germline V and J ends were trimmed by 0 bases and 0 bases, with 8 bases remaining between them. The CDR3 is 16 residues long. Germline assignment: CDR1 ENHRY and CDR2 SYGVKD.

In the case of this clone: The junction departs from the called germline gene at one end, perhaps through a read error. The chain combines TRBV7-9 with TRBJ2-5; D perhaps matches TRBD2 (6 bases). Looked up from germline, CDR1 is SEHNR and CDR2 is FQNEAQ (reference sequence). This CDR3 is built from 15 residues. The CDR3 loop reads CASSTNPGLKETKYF. CDR3 nucleotides: TGTGCCAGCAGTACTAACCCGGGACTTAAAGAGACCAAGTACTTC.

The gene calls are TRBV27 and TRBJ1-5; possibly TRBD1 for D (5 bases). This CDR3 has 16 amino acids. CDR1 and CDR2 from the germline V gene are MNHEY and SMNVEV (reference sequence). Trimming shortened V by 0 bases and J by 5 bases, and 14 bases separated the two germline ends. This CDR3 is CASSLSGGMRDQPQHF. The DNA of the CDR3 is TGTGCCAGCAGTTTATCTGGGGGGATGCGGGATCAGCCCCAGCATTTT.

Remarks on this clone: The sample has other DNA sequences that encode this CDR3 too. The chain couples TRBV6-1 to TRBJ2-2, with 10 nucleotides matching TRBD1. Germline values: CDR1 MNHNS, CDR2 SASEGT. With V trimmed by 5 bases and J by 6 bases, 6 bases remained unmatched. This CDR3 region has 15 residues. The CDR3 region is CASSRDRGQAGELFF. Here the CDR3 DNA reads TGTGCCAGCAGTCGAGACAGGGGGCAGGCCGGGGAGCTGTTTTTT.

This clone was seen only a few times. This chain uses TRBV6-1 with TRBJ2-7; D is perhaps TRBD1 or TRBD2 (5 bases each). This CDR3 has 14 amino acids. The V and J ends lost 4 bases and 3 bases respectively, with 13 bases between them. Germline V gene data show CDR1 as MNHNS and CDR2 as SASEGT. This chain's CDR3 is CASSGSGDDYEQYF. The DNA of the CDR3 is TGTGCCAGCAGTGGTTCCGGGGACGACTACGAGCAGTACTTC.

This chain joins TRBV11-3 and TRBJ2-2; D not resolved. Per the germline V gene, CDR1 is SGHNT and CDR2 is YENEEA. The ends were cut back, 2 bases at V and 7 bases at J, with 5 bases in the middle. This CDR3 contains 12 residues. Here the CDR3 DNA reads TGTGCCAGCAGCTTATCCGGCGGGGAGCTGTTTTTT. Translation: CASSLSGGELFF.

By sample share, this clone is large. The chain employs TRBV28 and TRBJ1-1; TRBD1 matches 9 bases. Germline CDR1 reads MDHEN; CDR2 reads SYDVKM. The V and J ends lost 4 bases and 4 bases, in that order; junction bases with no gene match: 4. The length of the CDR3 is 14 residues. The CDR3 is CASSSTGGITEAFF. In nucleotides, the CDR3 is TGTGCCAGCAGTTCGACAGGGGGAATCACTGAAGCTTTCTTT. The full variable domain, rest sourced from reference TRBV28 and TRBJ1-1, is DVKVTQSSRYLVKRTGEKVFLECVQDMDHENMFWYRQDPGLGLRLIYFSYDVKMKEKGDIPEGYSVSREKKERFSLILESASTNQTSMYLCASSSTGGITEAFFGQGTRLTVV.

This clone is labeled as medium-sized. The genes are TRBV12-3 or TRBV12-4 and TRBJ1-5; D may be TRBD1 (5 bases). The CDR3 covers 17 residues. Deletions cut 3 bases from V and 0 bases from J, with 15 bases between. This CDR3 is CASSLGADSHSNQPQHF. CDR3 in DNA: TGTGCCAGCAGTTTGGGTGCCGACAGCCATAGCAATCAGCCCCAGCATTTT.

V usage is TRBV2 and J usage is TRBJ2-3; D is perhaps TRBD2 (7 bases). Germline V CDR1 and CDR2: SNHLY, FYNNEI. CDR3 length: 15 amino acids. Trimming left V 9 bases short and J 4 bases short, with 20 bases between. The CDR3 region has the DNA TGTGCCAGAGTCGGCGGGGGCCCTCGGGCAGATACGCAGTATTTT. Amino acid sequence: CARVGGGPRADTQYF. The complete variable domain, with remaining parts taken from reference TRBV2 and TRBJ2-3, reads EPEVTQTPSHQVTQMGQEVILRCVPISNHLYFYWYRQILGQKVEFLVSFYNNEISEKSEIFDDQFSVERPDGSNFTLKIRSTKLEDSAMYFCARVGGGPRADTQYFGPGTRLTVL.

This clone has a count of ten or more. The chain couples TRBV7-2 to TRBJ1-4, with unresolved D. The CDR3 length is 16 residues. Per the germline V gene, CDR1 is SGHTA and CDR2 is FQGNSA. The V and J ends lost 3 bases and 5 bases respectively, with 16 bases between them. CDR3 residues: CASSFIRREQNEKLFF. CDR3 coding DNA: TGTGCCAGCAGCTTTATTAGGCGGGAACAGAATGAAAAACTGTTTTTT.

This sequence joins TRBV27 and TRBJ2-7, with D tentatively TRBD1 (6 bases). CDR1 MNHEY and CDR2 SMNVEV come from the germline V gene (reference sequence). This CDR3 comprises 12 residues. The V end lost 5 bases, the J end lost 4 bases, and 9 bases lay between the germline ends. CDR3 nucleotide sequence: TGTGCCAGCAGTCATACAGGGTACGAGCAGTACTTC. Encoded protein: CASSHTGYEQYF.

This clone ranks as medium-sized. This rearrangement joins TRBV7-2 to TRBJ2-1; weak D call: TRBD2 (7 bases). Germline V lookup: CDR1 SGHTA, CDR2 FQGNSA. Trimming removed 0 bases from V and 7 bases from J, with 10 bases in between. This CDR3 is 14 amino acids long. CDR3 nucleotides: TGTGCCAGCAGCTTAGCGGGAGGGGGAAATGAGCAGTTCTTC. Residues: CASSLAGGGNEQFF.